This TCR beta chain was sequenced for a study of cytomegalovirus exposure and HLA in healthy donors. Turning to this clone: What it recognizes is unknown.

The germline gives CDR1 SGHNT, CDR2 YENEEA. After removal of 3 bases from V and 1 base from J, the junction contained 1 base not matched to a gene. The CDR3 spans 14 residues. 13 Jbeta primers and 60 Vbeta primers were used for the PCR. The data were produced by immunoSEQ multiplex PCR, yet TCRdb's version contains in-frame clones alone and is incomplete. This table has over 85,000 clones, roughly 79% appearing once. General study results and limits: Roughly uniform sequencing depth across donors was assumed, possibly incorrectly.

The sequence was collected from a man aged 35 to 55 in good health and CMV-seronegative. Sequencing was done on a sample of PBMCs. The rearrangement links TRBV11-3 to TRBJ2-3, with 7 bases fitting TRBD2. CDR3 nucleotides: TGTGCCAGCAGCTTCGGACTAGGCACAGATACGCAGTATTTT. Translated, it gives CASSFGLGTDTQYF.